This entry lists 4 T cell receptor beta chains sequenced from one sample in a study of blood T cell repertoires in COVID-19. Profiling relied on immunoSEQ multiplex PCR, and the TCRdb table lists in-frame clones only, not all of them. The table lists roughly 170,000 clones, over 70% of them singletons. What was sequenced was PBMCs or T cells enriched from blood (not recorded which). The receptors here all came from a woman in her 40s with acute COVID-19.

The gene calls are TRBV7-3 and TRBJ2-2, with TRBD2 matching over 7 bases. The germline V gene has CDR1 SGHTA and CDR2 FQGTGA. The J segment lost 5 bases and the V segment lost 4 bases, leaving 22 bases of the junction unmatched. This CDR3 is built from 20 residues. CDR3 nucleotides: TGTGCCAGCAGCTCAAGACCCACCGGAGGGGCGGGAGTTGGTACCGGGGAGCTGTTTTTT. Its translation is CASSSRPTGGAGVGTGELFF.

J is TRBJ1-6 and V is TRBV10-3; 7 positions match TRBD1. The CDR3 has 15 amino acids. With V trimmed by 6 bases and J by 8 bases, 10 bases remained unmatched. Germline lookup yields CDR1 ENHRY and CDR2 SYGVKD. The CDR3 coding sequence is TGTGCCATCAGCAAAACAGGGGAATCGGATTCACCCCTCCACTTT. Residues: CAISKTGESDSPLHF.

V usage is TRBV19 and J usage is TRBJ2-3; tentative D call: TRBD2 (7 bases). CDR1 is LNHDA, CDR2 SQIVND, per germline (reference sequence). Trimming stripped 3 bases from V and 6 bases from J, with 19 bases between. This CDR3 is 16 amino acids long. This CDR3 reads CASSILHSGGADTQYF. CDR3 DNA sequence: TGTGCCAGTAGTATCCTCCACTCGGGGGGCGCCGATACGCAGTATTTT.

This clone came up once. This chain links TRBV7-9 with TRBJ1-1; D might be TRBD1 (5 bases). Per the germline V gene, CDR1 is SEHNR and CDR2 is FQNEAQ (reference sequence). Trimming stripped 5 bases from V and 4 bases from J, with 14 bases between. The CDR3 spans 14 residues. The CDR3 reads CASSPETVSTEAFF. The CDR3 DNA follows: TGTGCCAGCAGCCCAGAGACAGTTTCCACTGAAGCTTTCTTT.